This TCR beta chain was identified in a study of CXCR3-negative and CXCR3-positive naive CD8 T cells. With UMI labels, 5' RACE was used to prepare the TRB cDNA libraries. One entry per CDR3 protein, without DNA, is what TCRdb gives after re-calling the 5' RACE reads. The sample table includes 75,000 to 90,000 distinct CDR3 sequences. The CDR3 has 15 amino acids. The germline gives CDR1 LGHDT, CDR2 YNNKEL (reference sequence). Study results and caveats: The study found more hydrophobic TRB CDR3s in CXCR3-positive naive cells than in CXCR3-negative naive cells.

Turning to this clonotype: The antigen is undetermined.

The V call is TRBV3-1, the J call TRBJ1-2; TCRdb proposes TRBD1, but this gene call is untestable without DNA. Specimen: naive CXCR3+ CD8+ T cells from blood. Subset denoted: CD45RO-CCR7+CD27+CD95- naive CD8+ T cells expressing CXCR3 (TNR3+). The receptor was derived from a human donor in good health. Some clones in this sample may be carry-over from other donors' samples. The CDR3 spells CASSLPGTSNYGYTF.